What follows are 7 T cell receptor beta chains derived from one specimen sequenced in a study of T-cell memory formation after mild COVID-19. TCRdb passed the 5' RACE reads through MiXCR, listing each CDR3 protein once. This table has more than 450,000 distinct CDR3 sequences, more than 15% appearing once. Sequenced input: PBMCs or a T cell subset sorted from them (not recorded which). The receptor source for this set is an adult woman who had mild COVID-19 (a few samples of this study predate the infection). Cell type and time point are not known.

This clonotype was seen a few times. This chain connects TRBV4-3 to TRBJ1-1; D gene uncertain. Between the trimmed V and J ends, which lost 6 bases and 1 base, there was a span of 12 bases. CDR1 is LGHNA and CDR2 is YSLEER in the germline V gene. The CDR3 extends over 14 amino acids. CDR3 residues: CASSPSGGNTEAFF. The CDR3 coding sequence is TGCGCCAGCAGTCCCTCGGGAGGGAACACTGAAGCTTTCTTT.

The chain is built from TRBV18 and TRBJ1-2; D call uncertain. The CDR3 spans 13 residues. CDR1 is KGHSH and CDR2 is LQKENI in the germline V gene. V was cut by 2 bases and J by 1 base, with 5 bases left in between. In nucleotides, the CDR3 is TGTGCCAGCTCACCAAGGGATAACTATGGCTACACCTTC. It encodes CASSPRDNYGYTF. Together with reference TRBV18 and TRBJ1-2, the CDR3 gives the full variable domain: NAGVMQNPRHLVRRRGQEARLRCSPMKGHSHVYWYRQLPEEGLKFMVYLQKENIIDESGMPKERFSAEFPKEGPSILRIQQVVRGDSAAYFCASSPRDNYGYTFGSGTRLTVV.

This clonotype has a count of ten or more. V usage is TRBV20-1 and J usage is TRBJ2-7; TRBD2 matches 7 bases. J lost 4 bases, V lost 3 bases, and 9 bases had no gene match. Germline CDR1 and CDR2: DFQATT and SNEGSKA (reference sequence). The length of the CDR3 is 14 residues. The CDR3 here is CSASGGSGSYEQYF. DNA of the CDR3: TGCAGTGCTAGCGGCGGGAGTGGGAGTTACGAGCAGTACTTC.

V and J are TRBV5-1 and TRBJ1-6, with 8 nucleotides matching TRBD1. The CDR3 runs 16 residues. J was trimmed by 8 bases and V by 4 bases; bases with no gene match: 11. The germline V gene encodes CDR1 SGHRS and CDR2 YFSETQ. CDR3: CASSRPGTGNYSPLHF. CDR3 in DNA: TGCGCCAGCAGCAGGCCCGGGACAGGAAATTATTCACCCCTCCACTTT.

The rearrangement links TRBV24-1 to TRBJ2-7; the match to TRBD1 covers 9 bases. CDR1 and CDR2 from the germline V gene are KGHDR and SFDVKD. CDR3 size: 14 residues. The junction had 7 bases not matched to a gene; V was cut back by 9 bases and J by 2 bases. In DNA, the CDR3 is TGTGCCACCCCCGGGACAGGGAGTCCCTACGAGCAGTACTTC. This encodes CATPGTGSPYEQYF.

CDR3 sequence: CASSQEERGLEETQYF. The CDR3 region has the DNA TGTGCCAGCAGCCAAGAGGAGCGGGGGCTGGAAGAGACCCAGTACTTC. This chain connects TRBV4-2 to TRBJ2-5, with TRBD2 identical over 8 bases. This CDR3 is 16 amino acids long. CDR1 and CDR2 from the germline V gene are LGHNA and YNFKEQ. The ends lost 0 bases at V and 3 bases at J; junction bases unmatched: 6.

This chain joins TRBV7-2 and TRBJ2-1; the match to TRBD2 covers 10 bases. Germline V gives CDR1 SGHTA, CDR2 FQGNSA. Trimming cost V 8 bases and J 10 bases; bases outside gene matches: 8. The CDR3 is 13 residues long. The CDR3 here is CASSGKREGEQFF. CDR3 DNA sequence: TGTGCCAGCTCCGGAAAGCGGGAGGGGGAGCAGTTCTTC.